The source of this TCR beta chain is a study of control samples from healthy donors and cancer patients. The CDR3 runs to 15 residues. Germline V CDR1 and CDR2: SGHRS, YFSETQ. Unmatched junction bases numbered 6, after V lost 4 bases and J lost 2 bases. Produced via immunoSEQ multiplex PCR; TCRdb's table is partial and in-frame only. The data contain some 64,000 clones, about 87% of them singletons. The sample consisted of PBMCs. The chain has TRBV5-1 and TRBJ2-3; 8 nucleotides line up with TRBD2. The TCR sequence derives from a woman in her 50s with head and neck cancer. The CDR3 bases are TGCGCCAGCAGCCATTTTAGCGGGGACACAGATACGCAGTATTTT. Its protein product is CASSHFSGDTDTQYF.